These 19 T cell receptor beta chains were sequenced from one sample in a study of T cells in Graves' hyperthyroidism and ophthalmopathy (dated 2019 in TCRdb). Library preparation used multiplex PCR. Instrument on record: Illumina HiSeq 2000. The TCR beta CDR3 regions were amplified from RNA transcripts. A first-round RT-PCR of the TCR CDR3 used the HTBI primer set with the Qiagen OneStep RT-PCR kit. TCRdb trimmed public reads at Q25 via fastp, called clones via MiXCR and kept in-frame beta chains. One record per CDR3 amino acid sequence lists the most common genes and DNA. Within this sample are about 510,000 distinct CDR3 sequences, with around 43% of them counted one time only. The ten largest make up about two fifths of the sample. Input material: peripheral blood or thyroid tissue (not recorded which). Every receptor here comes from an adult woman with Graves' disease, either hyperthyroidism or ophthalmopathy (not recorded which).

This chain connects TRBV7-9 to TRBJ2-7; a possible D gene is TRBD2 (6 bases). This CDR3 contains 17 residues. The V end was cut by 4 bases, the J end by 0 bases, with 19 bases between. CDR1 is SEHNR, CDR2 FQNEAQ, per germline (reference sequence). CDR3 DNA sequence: TGTGCCAGCAGCTGGCGGGGTGGGGAATTGAGCTCCTACGAGCAGTACTTC. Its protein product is CASSWRGGELSSYEQYF.

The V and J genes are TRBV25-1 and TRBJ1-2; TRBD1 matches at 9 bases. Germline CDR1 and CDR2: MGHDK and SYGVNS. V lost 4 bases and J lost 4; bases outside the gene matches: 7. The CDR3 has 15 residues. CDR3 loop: CASSARGQGLYGYTF. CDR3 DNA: TGTGCCAGCAGTGCTAGGGGACAGGGACTCTATGGCTACACCTTC.

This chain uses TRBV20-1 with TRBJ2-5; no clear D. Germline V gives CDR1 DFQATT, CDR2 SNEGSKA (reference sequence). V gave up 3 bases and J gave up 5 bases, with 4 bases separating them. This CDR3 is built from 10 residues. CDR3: CSASTETQYF. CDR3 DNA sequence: TGCAGTGCTAGCACCGAGACCCAGTACTTC.

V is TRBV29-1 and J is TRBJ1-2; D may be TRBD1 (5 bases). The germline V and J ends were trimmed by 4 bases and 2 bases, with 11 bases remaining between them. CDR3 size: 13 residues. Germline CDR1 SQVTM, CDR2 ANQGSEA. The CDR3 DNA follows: TGCAGCGTTGCGGGGGGTACCAACTATGGCTACACCTTC. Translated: CSVAGGTNYGYTF.

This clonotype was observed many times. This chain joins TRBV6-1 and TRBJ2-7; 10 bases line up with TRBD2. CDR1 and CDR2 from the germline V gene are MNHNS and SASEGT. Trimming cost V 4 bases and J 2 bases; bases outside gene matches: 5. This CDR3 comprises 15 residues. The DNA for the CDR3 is TGTGCCAGCAGTGTAGCGGGAGGTGGCACCTACGAGCAGTACTTC. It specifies CASSVAGGGTYEQYF.

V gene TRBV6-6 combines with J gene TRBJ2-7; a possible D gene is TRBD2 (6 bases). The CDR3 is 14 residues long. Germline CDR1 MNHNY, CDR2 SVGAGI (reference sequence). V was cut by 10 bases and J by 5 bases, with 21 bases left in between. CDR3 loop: CATSNWLAYHEQYF. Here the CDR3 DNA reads TGTGCCACCTCTAACTGGCTAGCGTATCACGAGCAGTACTTC.

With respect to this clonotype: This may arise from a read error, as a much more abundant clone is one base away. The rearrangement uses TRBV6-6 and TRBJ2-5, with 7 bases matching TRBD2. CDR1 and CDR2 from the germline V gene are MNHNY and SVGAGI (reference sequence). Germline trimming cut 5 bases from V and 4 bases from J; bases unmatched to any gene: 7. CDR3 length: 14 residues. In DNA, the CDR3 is TGTGCCAGCAGTGCCGGGAGGCGGGGAGAGACCCAGTACTTC. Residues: CASSAGRRGETQYF.

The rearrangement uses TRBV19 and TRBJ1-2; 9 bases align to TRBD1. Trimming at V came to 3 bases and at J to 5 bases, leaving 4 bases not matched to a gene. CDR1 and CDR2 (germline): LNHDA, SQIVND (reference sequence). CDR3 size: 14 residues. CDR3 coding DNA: TGTGCCAGTAGTATTTTCGGACAGGGGTATGGCTACACCTTC. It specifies CASSIFGQGYGYTF.

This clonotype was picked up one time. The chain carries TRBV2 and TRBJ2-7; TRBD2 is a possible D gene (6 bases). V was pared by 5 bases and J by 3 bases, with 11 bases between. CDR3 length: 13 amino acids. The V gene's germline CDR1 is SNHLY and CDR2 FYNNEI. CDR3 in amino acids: CASSLSSDYEQYF. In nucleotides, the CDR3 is TGTGCCAGCAGTTTATCTAGCGACTACGAGCAGTACTTC.

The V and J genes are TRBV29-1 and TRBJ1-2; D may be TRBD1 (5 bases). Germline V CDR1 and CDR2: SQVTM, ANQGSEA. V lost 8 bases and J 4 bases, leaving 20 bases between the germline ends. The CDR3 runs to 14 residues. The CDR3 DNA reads TGCAGCAGCTCGTTGAAGGGGATCGGCTATGGCTACACCTTC. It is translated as CSSSLKGIGYGYTF.

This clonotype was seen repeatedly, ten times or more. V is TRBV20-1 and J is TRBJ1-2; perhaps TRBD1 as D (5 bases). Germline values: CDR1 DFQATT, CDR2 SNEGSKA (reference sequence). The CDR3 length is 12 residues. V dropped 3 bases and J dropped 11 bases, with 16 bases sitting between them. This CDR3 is CSASPGGEGYTF. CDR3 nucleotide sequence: TGCAGTGCTAGCCCCGGGGGTGAAGGTTACACCTTC.

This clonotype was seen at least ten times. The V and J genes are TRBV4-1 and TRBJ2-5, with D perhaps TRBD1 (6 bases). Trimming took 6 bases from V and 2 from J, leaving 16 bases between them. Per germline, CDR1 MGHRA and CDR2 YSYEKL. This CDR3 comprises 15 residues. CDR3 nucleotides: TGCGCCAGCAGAGCACAGGGATATCCTCAAGAGACCCAGTACTTC. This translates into CASRAQGYPQETQYF.

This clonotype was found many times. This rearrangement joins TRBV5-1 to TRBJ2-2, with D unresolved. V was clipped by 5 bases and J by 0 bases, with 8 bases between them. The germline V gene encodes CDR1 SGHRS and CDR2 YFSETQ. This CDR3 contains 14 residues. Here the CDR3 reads CASRPTPNTGELFF. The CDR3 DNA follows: TGCGCCAGCAGACCCACACCGAACACCGGGGAGCTGTTTTTT.

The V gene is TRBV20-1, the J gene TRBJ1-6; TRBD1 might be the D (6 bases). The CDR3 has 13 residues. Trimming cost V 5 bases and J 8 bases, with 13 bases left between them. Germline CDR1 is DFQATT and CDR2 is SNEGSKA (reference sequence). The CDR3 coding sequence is TGCAGTGCTTTGGACAGAAGGGATTCACCCCTCCACTTT. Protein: CSALDRRDSPLHF.

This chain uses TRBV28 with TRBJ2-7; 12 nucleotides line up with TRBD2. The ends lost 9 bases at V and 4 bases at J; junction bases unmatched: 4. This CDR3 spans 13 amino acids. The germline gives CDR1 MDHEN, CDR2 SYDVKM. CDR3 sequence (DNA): TGTGCCAGTCTACTAGCGGGAGGTTACGAGCAGTACTTC. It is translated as CASLLAGGYEQYF.

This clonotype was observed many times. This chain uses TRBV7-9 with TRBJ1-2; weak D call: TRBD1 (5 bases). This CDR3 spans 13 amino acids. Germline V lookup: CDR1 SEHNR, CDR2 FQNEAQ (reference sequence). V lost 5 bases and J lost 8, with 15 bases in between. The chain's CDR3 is CASSLPTASGYTF. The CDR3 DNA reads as TGTGCCAGCAGCCTACCGACAGCCTCCGGCTACACCTTC.

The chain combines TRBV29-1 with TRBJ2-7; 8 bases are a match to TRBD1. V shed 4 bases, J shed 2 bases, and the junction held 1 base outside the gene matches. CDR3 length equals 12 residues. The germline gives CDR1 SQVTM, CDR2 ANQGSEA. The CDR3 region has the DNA TGCAGCGTTGTGACAGGGGCCTACGAGCAGTACTTC. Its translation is CSVVTGAYEQYF.

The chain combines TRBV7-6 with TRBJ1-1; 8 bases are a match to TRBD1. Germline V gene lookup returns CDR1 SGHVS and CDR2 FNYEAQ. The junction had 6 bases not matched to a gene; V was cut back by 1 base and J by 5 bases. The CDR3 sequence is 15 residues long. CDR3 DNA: TGTGCCAGCAGCTTAGGTAGCAGGGGGCGGACTGAAGCTTTCTTT. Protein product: CASSLGSRGRTEAFF.

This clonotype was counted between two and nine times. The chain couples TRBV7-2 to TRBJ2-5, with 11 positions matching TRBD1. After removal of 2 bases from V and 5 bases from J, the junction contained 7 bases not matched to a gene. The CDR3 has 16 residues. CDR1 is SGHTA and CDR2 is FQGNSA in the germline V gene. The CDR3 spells CASSLNQDRGRETQYF. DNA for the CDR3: TGTGCCAGCAGCTTAAACCAGGACAGGGGGCGGGAGACCCAGTACTTC.